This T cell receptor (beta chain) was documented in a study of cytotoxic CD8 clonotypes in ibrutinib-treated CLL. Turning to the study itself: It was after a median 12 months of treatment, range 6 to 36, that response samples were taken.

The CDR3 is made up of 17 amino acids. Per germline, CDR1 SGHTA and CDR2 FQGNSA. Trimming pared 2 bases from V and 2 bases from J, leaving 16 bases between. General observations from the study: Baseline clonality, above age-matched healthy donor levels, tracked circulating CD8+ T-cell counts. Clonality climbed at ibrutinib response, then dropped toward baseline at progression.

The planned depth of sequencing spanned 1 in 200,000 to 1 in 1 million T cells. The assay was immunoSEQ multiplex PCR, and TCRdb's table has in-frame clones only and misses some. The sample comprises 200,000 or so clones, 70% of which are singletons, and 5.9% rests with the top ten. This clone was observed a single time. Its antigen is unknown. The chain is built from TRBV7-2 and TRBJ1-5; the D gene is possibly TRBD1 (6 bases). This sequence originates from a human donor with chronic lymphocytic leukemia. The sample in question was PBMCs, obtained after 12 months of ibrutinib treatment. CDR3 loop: CASSLFPRGGGNQPQHF. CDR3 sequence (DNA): TGTGCCAGCAGCTTATTTCCCCGAGGGGGTGGCAATCAGCCCCAGCATTTT.